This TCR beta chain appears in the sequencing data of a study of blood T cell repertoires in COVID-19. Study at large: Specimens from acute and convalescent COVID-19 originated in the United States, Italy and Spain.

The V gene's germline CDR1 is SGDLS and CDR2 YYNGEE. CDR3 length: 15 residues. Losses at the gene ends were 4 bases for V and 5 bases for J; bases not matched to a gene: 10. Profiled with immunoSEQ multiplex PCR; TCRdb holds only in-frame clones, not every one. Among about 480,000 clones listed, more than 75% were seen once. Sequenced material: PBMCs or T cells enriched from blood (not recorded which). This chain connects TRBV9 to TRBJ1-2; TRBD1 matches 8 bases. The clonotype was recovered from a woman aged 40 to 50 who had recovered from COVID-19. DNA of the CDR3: TGTGCCAGCAGCCTGGATACAGGGGGTCCATATGGCTACACCTTC. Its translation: CASSLDTGGPYGYTF. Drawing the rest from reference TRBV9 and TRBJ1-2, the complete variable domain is DSGVTQTPKHLITATGQRVTLRCSPRSGDLSVYWYQQSLDQGLQFLIQYYNGEERAKGNILERFSAQQFPDLHSELNLSSLELGDSALYFCASSLDTGGPYGYTFGSGTRLTVV.